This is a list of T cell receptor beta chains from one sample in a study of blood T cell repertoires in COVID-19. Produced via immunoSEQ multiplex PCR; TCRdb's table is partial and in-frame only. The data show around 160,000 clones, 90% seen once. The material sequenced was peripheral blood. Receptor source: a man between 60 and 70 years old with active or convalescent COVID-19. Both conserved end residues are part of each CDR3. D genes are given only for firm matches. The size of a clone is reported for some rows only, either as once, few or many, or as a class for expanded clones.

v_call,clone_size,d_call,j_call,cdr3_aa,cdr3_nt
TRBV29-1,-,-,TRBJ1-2,CSVASRGARGYTF,TGCAGCGTCGCCTCACGGGGGGCTCGGGGCTACACCTTC
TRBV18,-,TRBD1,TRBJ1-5,CASSPTGGQPQHF,TGTGCCAGCTCACCGACAGGGGGACAGCCCCAGCATTTT
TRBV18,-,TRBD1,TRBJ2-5,CASSPPRFRPGGDTETQYF,TGTGCCAGCTCACCACCGAGATTCAGGCCAGGGGGTGACACAGAGACCCAGTACTTC
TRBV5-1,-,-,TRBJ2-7,CASSPQGYEQYF,TGCGCCAGCAGCCCCCAGGGCTACGAGCAGTACTTC
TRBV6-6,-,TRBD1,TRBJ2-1,CASSYPGTAMNNEQFF,TGTGCCAGCAGTTACCCCGGGACAGCCATGAACAATGAGCAGTTCTTC
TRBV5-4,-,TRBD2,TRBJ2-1,CASSLGGGSSYNEQFF,TGTGCCAGCAGTCTCGGGGGGGGTAGCTCCTACAATGAGCAGTTCTTC
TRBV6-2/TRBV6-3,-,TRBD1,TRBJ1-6,CASSQGASPLHF,TGTGCCAGCAGTCAGGGGGCTTCACCCCTCCACTTT
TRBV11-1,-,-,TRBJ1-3,CASSLRGTGNTIYF,TGTGCCAGCAGCCTTAGAGGGACTGGAAACACCATATATTTT
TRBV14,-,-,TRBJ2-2,CASSHLKDTHAGELFF,TGTGCCAGCAGCCATTTAAAGGACACACATGCCGGGGAGCTGTTTTTT
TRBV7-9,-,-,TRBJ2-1,CASSLSSYNEQFF,TGTGCCAGCAGCCTGAGCTCCTACAATGAGCAGTTCTTC
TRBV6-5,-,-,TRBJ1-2,CASSSTAMTNYGYTF,TGTGCCAGCAGTTCGACAGCGATGACTAACTATGGCTACACCTTC
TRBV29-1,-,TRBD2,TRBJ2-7,CSVVGSAGGVSYEQYF,TGCAGCGTTGTAGGTTCAGCGGGAGGAGTGTCCTACGAGCAGTACTTC
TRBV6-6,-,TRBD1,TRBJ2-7,CASREDRVVYEQYF,TGTGCCAGCAGAGAAGACAGGGTGGTCTACGAGCAGTACTTC
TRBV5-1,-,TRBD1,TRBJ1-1,CASSSLGTGTAMNTEAFF,TGCGCCAGCAGCTCATTAGGGACCGGGACAGCCATGAACACTGAAGCTTTCTTT
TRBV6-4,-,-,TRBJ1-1,CASRTQGNTEAFF,TGTGCCAGCAGGACACAGGGCAACACTGAAGCTTTCTTT
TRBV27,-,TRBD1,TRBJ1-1,CASSASGGRGTEAFF,TGTGCCAGCAGTGCCTCAGGGGGCCGGGGCACTGAAGCTTTCTTT
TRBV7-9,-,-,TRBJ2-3,CASRGGPTDTQYF,TGTGCCAGCAGGGGAGGCCCCACAGATACGCAGTATTTT
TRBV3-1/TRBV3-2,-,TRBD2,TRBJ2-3,CASSQGVVAGGSTDTQYF,TGTGCCAGCAGCCAAGGCGTGGTAGCGGGGGGGAGCACAGATACGCAGTATTTT
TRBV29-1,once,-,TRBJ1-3,CSVGTEVGGNTIYF,TGCAGCGTTGGGACAGAGGTGGGAGGAAACACCATATATTTT
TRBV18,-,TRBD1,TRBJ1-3,CASTLSTGYSSGNTIYF,TGTGCCAGCACCCTCTCGACAGGGTATTCCTCTGGAAACACCATATATTTT
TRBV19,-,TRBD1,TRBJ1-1,CASSIVQGRTEAFF,TGTGCCAGTAGTATAGTACAGGGGCGGACTGAAGCTTTCTTT
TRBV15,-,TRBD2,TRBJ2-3,CATSSLKREWADTQYF,TGTGCCACCAGCAGTCTTAAGCGGGAGTGGGCAGATACGCAGTATTTT
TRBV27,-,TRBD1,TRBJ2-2,CASSRTGLGMELFF,TGTGCCAGCAGCCGGACAGGCCTCGGTATGGAGCTGTTTTTT